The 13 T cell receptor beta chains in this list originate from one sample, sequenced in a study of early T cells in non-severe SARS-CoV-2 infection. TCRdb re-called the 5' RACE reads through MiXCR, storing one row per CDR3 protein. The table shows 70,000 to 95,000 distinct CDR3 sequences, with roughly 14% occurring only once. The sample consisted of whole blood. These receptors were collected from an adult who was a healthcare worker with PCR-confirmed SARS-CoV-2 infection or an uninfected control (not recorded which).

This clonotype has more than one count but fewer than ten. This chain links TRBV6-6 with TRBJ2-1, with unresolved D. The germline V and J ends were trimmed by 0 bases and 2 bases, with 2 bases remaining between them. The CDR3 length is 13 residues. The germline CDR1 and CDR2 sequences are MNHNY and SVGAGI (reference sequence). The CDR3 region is CASSYSTYNEQFF. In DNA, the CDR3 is TGTGCCAGCAGTTACTCAACCTACAATGAGCAGTTCTTC.

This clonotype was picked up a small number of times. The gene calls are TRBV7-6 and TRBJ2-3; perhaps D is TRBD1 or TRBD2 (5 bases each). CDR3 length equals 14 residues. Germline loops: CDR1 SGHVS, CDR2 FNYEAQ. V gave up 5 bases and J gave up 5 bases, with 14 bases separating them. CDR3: CASSGDGTRDTQYF. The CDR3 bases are TGTGCCAGCAGCGGGGACGGAACGAGAGATACGCAGTATTTT.

The CDR3 region is CASSYTGDQPQHF. CDR3 sequence (DNA): TGTGCCAGCAGCTACACAGGGGATCAGCCCCAGCATTTT. The V gene is TRBV9, the J gene TRBJ1-5, with TRBD1 matching over 7 bases. From germline, CDR1 is SGDLS and CDR2 YYNGEE. The J segment lost 5 bases and the V segment lost 4 bases, leaving 3 bases of the junction unmatched. The CDR3 loop spans 13 amino acids.

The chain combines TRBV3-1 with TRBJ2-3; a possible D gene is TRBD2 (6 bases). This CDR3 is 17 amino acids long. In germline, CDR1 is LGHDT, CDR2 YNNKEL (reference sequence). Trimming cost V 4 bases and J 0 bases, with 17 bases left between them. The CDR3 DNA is TGTGCCAGCAGCCCCGAGGGACTCCGTTCAAGCACAGATACGCAGTATTTT. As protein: CASSPEGLRSSTDTQYF.

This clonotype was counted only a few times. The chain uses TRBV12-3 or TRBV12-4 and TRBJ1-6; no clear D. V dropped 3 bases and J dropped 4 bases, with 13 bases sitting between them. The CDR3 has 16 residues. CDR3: CASSFSAGRYNSPLHF. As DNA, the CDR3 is TGTGCCAGCAGTTTTTCGGCCGGGCGTTATAATTCACCCCTCCACTTT.

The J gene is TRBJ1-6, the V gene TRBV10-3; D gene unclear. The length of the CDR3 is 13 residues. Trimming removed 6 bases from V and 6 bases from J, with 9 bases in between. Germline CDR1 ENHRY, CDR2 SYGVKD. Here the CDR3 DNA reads TGTGCCATCAGGCCGGGATCTAATTCACCCCTCCACTTT. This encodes CAIRPGSNSPLHF.

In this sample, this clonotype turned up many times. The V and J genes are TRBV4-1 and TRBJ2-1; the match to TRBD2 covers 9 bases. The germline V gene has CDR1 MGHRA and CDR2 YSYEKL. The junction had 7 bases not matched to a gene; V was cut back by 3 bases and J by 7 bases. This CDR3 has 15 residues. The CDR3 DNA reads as TGCGCCAGCAGCCACCTAGCGGGGCCCTTGAATGAGCAGTTCTTC. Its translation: CASSHLAGPLNEQFF.

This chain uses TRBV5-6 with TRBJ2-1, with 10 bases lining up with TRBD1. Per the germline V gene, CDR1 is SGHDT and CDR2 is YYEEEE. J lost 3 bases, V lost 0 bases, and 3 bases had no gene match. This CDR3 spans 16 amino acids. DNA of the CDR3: TGTGCCAGCAGCTTGGAGGGGACAGGGGTCTACAATGAGCAGTTCTTC. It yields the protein CASSLEGTGVYNEQFF.

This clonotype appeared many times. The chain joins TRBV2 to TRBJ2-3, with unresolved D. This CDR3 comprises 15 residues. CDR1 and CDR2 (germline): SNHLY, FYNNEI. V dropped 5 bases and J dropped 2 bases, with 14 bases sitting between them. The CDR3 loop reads CASSPQTPPTDTQYF. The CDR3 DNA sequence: TGTGCCAGCAGTCCACAGACACCGCCCACAGATACGCAGTATTTT.

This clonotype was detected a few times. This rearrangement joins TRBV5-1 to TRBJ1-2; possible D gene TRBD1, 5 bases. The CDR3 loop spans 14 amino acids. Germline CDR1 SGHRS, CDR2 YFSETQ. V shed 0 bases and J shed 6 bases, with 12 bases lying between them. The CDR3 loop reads CASSLGGRDHGYTF. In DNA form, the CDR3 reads TGCGCCAGCAGCTTGGGCGGCAGGGACCATGGCTACACCTTC.

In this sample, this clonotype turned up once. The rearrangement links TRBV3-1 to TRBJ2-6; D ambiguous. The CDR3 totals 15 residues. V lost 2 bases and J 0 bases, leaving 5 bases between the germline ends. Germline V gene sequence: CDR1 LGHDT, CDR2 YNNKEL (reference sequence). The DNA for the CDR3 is TGTGCCAGCAGCCAAATCAGCTCTGGGGCCAACGTCCTGACTTTC. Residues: CASSQISSGANVLTF.

CDR3 sequence (DNA): TGTGCCAGCACCGGGACAGGGAAGAACACCGGGGAGCTGTTTTTT. Its translation: CASTGTGKNTGELFF. This rearrangement joins TRBV6-6 to TRBJ2-2; 9 nucleotides align to TRBD1. Per the germline V gene, CDR1 is MNHNY and CDR2 is SVGAGI (reference sequence). The CDR3 consists of 15 residues. The trim removed 7 bases at V and 1 base at J, leaving 4 bases unmatched.

CDR3 in amino acids: CASSPRDGGYGYTF. DNA of the CDR3: TGTGCCAGCAGCCCCCGGGACGGGGGCTATGGCTACACCTTC. The V call is TRBV11-1, the J call TRBJ1-2; D perhaps matches TRBD1 (5 bases). Deletions cut 5 bases from V and 4 bases from J, with 14 bases between. This CDR3 spans 14 amino acids. Germline V gives CDR1 SGHAT, CDR2 FQDESV (reference sequence).